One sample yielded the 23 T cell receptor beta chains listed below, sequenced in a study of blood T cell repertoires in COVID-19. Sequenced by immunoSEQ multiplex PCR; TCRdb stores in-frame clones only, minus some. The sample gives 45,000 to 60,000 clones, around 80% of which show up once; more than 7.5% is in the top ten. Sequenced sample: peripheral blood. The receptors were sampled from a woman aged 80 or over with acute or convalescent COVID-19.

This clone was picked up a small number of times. CDR3 bases: TGTGCCAGCAGCTCCCACTCCGACGGGATTGGGGAGACCCAGTACTTC. It encodes CASSSHSDGIGETQYF. The V gene is TRBV9, the J gene TRBJ2-5; D may be TRBD2 (5 bases). There are 16 residues in the CDR3. In germline, CDR1 is SGDLS, CDR2 YYNGEE. The V end lost 4 bases, the J end lost 5 bases, and 21 bases lay between the germline ends. Full variable domain (outside the CDR3, taken from reference TRBV9 and TRBJ2-5): DSGVTQTPKHLITATGQRVTLRCSPRSGDLSVYWYQQSLDQGLQFLIQYYNGEERAKGNILERFSAQQFPDLHSELNLSSLELGDSALYFCASSSHSDGIGETQYFGPGTRLLVL.

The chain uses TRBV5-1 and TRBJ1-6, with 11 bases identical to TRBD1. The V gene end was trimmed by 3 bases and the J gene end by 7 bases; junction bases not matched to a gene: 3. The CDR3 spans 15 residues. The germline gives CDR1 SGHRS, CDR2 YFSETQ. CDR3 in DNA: TGCGCCAGCAGCTCCGGGACAGGGGGGAATTCACCCCTCCACTTT. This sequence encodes CASSSGTGGNSPLHF.

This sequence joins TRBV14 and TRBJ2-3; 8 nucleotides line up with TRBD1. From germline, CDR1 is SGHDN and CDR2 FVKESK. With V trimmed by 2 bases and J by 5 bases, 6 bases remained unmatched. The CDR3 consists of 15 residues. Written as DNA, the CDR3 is TGTGCCAGCAGCCAATGGACAGGGCTTAGAGATACGCAGTATTTT. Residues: CASSQWTGLRDTQYF.

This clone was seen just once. The CDR3 nucleotides read TGTGCCAGCAGCCCAACGAGGAGGGGCGACGAGCAGTACTTC. It yields the protein CASSPTRRGDEQYF. The chain couples TRBV7-8 to TRBJ2-7; possible D gene TRBD2, 6 bases. Trimming cost V 5 bases and J 5 bases, with 16 bases left between them. The germline CDR1 and CDR2 sequences are SGHVS and FQNEAQ. The CDR3 sequence is 14 residues long. Looking up the rest from reference TRBV7-8 and TRBJ2-7 gives the full variable domain: GAGVSQSPRYKVAKRGQDVALRCDPISGHVSLFWYQQALGQGPEFLTYFQNEAQLDKSGLPSDRFFAERPEGSVSTLKIQRTQQEDSAVYLCASSPTRRGDEQYFGPGTRLTVT.

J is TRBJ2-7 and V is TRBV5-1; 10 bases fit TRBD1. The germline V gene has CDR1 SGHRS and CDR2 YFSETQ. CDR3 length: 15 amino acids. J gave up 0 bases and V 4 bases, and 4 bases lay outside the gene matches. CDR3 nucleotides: TGCGCCAGCAGCCCGGGACAGGGGATCTCCTACGAGCAGTACTTC. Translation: CASSPGQGISYEQYF.

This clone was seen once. CDR3 sequence (DNA): TGTGCCAGCATCCCCGGACTAGCGGGAGGGCTCGAGCAGTACTTC. Translation: CASIPGLAGGLEQYF. V and J are TRBV2 and TRBJ2-7, with TRBD2 matching 15 bases. The CDR3 contains 15 residues. The V segment lost 7 bases and the J segment 6 bases; nucleotides outside the gene matches: 7. Germline CDR1 SNHLY, CDR2 FYNNEI.

The CDR3 spells CASRPRTWFF. The CDR3 DNA follows: TGTGCCAGCAGACCTAGGACATGGTTCTTC. This chain connects TRBV12-3 or TRBV12-4 to TRBJ2-1; a possible D gene is TRBD1 (5 bases). V lost 6 bases and J lost 15, with 12 bases in between. There are 10 residues in the CDR3.

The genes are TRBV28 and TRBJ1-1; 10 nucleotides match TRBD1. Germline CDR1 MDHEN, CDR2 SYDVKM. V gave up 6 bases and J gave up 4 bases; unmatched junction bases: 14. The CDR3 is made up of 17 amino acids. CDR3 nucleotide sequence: TGTGCCAGCAGCCAACCGGACAGGGGGAGGGCTAGCACTGAAGCTTTCTTT. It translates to CASSQPDRGRASTEAFF.

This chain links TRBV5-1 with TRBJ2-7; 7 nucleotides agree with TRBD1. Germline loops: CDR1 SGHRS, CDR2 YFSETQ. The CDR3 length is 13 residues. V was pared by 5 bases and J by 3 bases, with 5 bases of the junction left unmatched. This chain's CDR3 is CASSEQGHYEQYF. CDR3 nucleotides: TGCGCCAGCAGTGAACAGGGGCACTACGAGCAGTACTTC.

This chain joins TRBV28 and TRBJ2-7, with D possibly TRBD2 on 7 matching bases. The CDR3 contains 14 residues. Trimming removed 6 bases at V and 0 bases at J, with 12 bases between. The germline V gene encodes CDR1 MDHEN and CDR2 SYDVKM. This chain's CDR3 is CASRFGGPSYEQYF. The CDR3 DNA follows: TGTGCCAGCAGGTTCGGGGGGCCCTCCTACGAGCAGTACTTC.

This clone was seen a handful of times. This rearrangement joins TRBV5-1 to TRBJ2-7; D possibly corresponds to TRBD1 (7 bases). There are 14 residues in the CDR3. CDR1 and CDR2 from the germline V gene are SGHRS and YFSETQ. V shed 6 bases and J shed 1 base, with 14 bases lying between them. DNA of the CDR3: TGCGCCAGCACCCCGACAGGGACTTCCTACGAGCAGTACTTC. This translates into CASTPTGTSYEQYF.

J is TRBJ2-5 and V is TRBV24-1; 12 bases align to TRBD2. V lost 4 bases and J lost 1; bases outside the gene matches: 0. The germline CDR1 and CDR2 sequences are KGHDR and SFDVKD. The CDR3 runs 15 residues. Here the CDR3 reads CATSETSGGQETQYF. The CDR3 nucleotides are TGTGCCACCAGTGAGACTAGCGGGGGCCAAGAGACCCAGTACTTC.

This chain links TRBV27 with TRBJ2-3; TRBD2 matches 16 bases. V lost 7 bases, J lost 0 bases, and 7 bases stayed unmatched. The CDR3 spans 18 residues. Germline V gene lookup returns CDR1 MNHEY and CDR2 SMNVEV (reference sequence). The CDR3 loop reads CASNPGLAGGKSTDTQYF. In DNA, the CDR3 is TGTGCCAGCAATCCGGGACTAGCGGGGGGGAAGAGCACAGATACGCAGTATTTT.

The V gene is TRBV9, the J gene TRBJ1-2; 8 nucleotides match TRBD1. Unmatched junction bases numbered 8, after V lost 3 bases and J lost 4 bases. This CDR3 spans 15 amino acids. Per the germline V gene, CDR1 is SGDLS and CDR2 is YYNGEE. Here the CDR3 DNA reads TGTGCCAGCAGCGGGACAGGGATAGGGTCCTATGGCTACACCTTC. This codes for CASSGTGIGSYGYTF. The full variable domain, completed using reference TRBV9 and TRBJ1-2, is DSGVTQTPKHLITATGQRVTLRCSPRSGDLSVYWYQQSLDQGLQFLIQYYNGEERAKGNILERFSAQQFPDLHSELNLSSLELGDSALYFCASSGTGIGSYGYTFGSGTRLTVV.

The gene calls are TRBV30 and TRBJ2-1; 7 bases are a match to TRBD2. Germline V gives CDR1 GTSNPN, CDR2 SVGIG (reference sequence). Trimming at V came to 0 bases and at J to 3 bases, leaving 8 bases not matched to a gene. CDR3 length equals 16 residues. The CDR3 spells CAWSVGTTILYNEQFF. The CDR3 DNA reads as TGTGCCTGGAGTGTAGGGACTACCATTCTCTACAATGAGCAGTTCTTC.

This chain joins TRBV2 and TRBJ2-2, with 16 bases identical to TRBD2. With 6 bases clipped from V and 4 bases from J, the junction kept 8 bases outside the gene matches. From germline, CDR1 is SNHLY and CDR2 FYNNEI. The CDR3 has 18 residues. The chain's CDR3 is CASSLGLAGGSATGELFF. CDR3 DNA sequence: TGTGCCAGCAGCTTGGGACTAGCGGGGGGGTCCGCCACCGGGGAGCTGTTTTTT. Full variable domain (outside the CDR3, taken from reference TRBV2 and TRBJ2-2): EPEVTQTPSHQVTQMGQEVILRCVPISNHLYFYWYRQILGQKVEFLVSFYNNEISEKSEIFDDQFSVERPDGSNFTLKIRSTKLEDSAMYFCASSLGLAGGSATGELFFGEGSRLTVL.

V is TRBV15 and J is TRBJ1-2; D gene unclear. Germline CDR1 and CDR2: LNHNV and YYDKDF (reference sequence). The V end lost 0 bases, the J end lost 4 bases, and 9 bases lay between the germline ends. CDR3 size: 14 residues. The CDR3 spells CATSREIGGYGYTF. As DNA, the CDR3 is TGTGCCACCAGCAGAGAGATTGGCGGCTATGGCTACACCTTC.

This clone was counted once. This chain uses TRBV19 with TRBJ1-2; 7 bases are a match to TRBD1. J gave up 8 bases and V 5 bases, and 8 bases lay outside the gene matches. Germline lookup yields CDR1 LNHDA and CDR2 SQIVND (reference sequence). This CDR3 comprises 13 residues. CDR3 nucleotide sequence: TGTGCCAGTAGTCAAACAGGGGCGGGAGGCTACACCTTC. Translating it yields CASSQTGAGGYTF.

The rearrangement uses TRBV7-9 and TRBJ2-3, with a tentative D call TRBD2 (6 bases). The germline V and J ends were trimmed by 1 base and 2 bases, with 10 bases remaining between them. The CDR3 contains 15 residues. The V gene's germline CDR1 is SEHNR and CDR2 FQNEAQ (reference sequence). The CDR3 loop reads CASSLGGVSTDTQYF. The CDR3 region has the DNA TGTGCCAGCAGCTTAGGGGGGGTTTCCACAGATACGCAGTATTTT.

For the CDR3, the DNA is TGTGCCAGCAGCCGCCCCCCCCCTAGCTCCGTTAACTCTGGGGCCAACGTCCTGACTTTC. Protein product: CASSRPPPSSVNSGANVLTF. The chain links TRBV5-4 to TRBJ2-6, with D perhaps matching TRBD2 (5 bases). The ends were cut back, 4 bases at V and 0 bases at J, with 23 bases in the middle. This CDR3 is 20 amino acids long. Germline V gene data show CDR1 as SGHNT and CDR2 as YYREEE (reference sequence).

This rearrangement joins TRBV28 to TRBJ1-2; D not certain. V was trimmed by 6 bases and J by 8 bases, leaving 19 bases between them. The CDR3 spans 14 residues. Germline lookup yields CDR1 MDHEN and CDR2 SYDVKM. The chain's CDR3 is CASSPQDPGGGYTF. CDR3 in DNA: TGTGCCAGCAGCCCTCAAGATCCGGGAGGAGGCTACACCTTC.

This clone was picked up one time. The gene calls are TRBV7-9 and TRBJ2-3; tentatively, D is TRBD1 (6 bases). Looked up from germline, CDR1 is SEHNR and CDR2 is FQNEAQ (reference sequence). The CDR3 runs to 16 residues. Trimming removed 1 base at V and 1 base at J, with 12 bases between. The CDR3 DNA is TGTGCCAGCAGCTTAGGAATGGGGGCTGGCACAGATACGCAGTATTTT. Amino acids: CASSLGMGAGTDTQYF.

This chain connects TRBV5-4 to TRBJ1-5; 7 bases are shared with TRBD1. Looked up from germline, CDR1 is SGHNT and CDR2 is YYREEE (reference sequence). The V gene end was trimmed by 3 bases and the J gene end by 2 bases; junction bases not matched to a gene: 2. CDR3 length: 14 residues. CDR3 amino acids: CASSSGGGNQPQHF. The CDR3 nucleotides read TGTGCCAGCAGCTCAGGGGGTGGCAATCAGCCCCAGCATTTT. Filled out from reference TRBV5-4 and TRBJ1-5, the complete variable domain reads ETGVTQSPTHLIKTRGQQVTLRCSSQSGHNTVSWYQQALGQGPQFIFQYYREEENGRGNFPPRFSGLQFPNYSSELNVNALELDDSALYLCASSSGGGNQPQHFGDGTRLSIL.